This T cell receptor beta chain was sequenced during a study of T cells in Graves' hyperthyroidism and ophthalmopathy. Trimming at V came to 5 bases and at J to 5 bases, leaving 8 bases not matched to a gene. The CDR3 loop spans 15 amino acids. CDR1 and CDR2 from the germline V gene are SGHVS and FQNEAQ. Newly diagnosed hyperthyroidism patients aged 18 to 65 years had disease lasting under 2 months. Amplified TCR beta CDR3 regions came from RNA transcripts. Researchers ran a first-round RT-PCR on the TCR CDR3 using the HTBI primer set. TCRdb passed the multiplex PCR reads through MiXCR, listing each CDR3 protein once. Among nearly 750,000 distinct CDR3 sequences listed, 30% to 40% were seen once.

The clonotype originates from a woman aged 40 to 49 with Graves' hyperthyroidism. This chain links TRBV7-8 with TRBJ2-2; 7 bases match TRBD2. The source material was blood. The CDR3 region has the DNA TGTGCCAGCAGCCACCCGGGGGGTTTTACCGGGGAGCTGTTTTTT. This codes for CASSHPGGFTGELFF. The complete variable domain, with remaining parts taken from reference TRBV7-8 and TRBJ2-2, reads GAGVSQSPRYKVAKRGQDVALRCDPISGHVSLFWYQQALGQGPEFLTYFQNEAQLDKSGLPSDRFFAERPEGSVSTLKIQRTQQEDSAVYLCASSHPGGFTGELFFGEGSRLTVL.